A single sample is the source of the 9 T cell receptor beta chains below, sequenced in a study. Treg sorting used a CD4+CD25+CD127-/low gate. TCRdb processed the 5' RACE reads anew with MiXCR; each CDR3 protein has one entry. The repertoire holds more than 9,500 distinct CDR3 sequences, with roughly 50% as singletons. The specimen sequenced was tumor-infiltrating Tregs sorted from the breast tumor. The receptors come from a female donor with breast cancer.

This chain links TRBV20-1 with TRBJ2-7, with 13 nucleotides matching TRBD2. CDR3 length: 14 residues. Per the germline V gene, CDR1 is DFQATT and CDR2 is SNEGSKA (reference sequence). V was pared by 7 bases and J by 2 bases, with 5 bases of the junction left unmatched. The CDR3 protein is CSVPGTSGTYEQYV. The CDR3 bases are TGCAGTGTTCCTGGGACTAGCGGGACCTACGAGCAGTACGTC.

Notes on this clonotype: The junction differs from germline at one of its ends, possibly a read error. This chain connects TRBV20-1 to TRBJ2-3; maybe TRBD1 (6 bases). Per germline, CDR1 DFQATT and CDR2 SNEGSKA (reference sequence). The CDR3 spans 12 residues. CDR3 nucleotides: TGTAGTGCTAACCCAGGGGCAGATACGCAGTATTTT. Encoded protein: CSANPGADTQYF.

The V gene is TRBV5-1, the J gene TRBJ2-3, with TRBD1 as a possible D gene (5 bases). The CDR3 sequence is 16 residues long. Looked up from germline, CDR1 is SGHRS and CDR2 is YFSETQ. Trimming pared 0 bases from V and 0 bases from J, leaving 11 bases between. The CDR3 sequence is CASSLGQPFSTDTQYF. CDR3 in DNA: TGCGCCAGCAGCTTGGGACAGCCTTTTAGCACAGATACGCAGTATTTT.

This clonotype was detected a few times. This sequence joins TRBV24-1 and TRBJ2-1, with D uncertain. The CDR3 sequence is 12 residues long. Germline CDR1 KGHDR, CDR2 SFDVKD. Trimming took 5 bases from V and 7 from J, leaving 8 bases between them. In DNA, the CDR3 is TGTGCCACCAGTGGCGTGAGGAATGAGCAGTTCTTC. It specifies CATSGVRNEQFF.

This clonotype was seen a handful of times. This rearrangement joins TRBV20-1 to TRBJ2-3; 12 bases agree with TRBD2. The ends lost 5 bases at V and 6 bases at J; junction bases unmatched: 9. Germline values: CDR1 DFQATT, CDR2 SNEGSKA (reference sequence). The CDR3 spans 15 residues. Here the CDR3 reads CSAPGGLAGGDTQYF. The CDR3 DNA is TGCAGTGCTCCCGGCGGGCTAGCGGGAGGGGATACGCAGTATTTT.

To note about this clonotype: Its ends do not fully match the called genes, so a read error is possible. In DNA form, the CDR3 reads TGCGCCGGCAGCCAAGTGTGGAGCGGGAGAGGTGAGCAGTTCTTC. Its translation is CAGSQVWSGRGEQFF. This sequence joins TRBV4-3 and TRBJ2-1, with 8 positions matching TRBD2. This CDR3 spans 15 amino acids. Germline lookup yields CDR1 LGHNA and CDR2 YSLEER.

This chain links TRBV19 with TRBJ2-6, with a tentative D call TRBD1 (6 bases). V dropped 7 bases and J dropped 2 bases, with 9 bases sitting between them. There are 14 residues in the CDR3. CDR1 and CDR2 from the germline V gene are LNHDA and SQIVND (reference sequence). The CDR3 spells CASKQGAGANVLTF. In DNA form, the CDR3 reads TGTGCCAGTAAACAGGGCGCTGGGGCCAACGTCCTGACTTTC.

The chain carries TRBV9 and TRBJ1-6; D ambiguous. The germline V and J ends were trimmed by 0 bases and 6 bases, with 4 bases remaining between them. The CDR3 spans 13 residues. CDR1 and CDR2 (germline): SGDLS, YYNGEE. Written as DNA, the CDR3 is TGTGCCAGCAGCGTAGACTCTAATTCACCCCTCCACTTT. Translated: CASSVDSNSPLHF.

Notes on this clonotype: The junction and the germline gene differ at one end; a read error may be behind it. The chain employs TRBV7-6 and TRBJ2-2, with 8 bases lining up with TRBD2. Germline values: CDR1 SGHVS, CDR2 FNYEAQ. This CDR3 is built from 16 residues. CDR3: CASSPLSGRNTGELLF. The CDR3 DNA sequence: TGTGCCAGCAGCCCCCTAAGCGGGAGAAACACCGGGGAGCTGCTTTTT.